This T cell receptor beta chain was sequenced for a study of cytomegalovirus exposure and HLA in healthy donors. On the study more broadly: The 90 to 150 validation repertoires, a later analysis reported, used the same platform as the approximately 730 repertoires from the first cohort.

Looked up from germline, CDR1 is SGHKS and CDR2 is YYEKEE (reference sequence). The length of the CDR3 is 13 residues. Trimming shortened V by 2 bases and J by 8 bases, and 14 bases separated the two germline ends. Whole-study findings and limits: In vitro testing confirmed three CMV-associated chains as specific for CMV antigens.

On this clone: What it recognizes is unknown.

The table came from immunoSEQ multiplex PCR; TCRdb's copy has only in-frame clones and leaves some out. The repertoire holds roughly 150,000 clones, with around 90% as singletons. Separation from the roughly 670-subject first cohort characterized the approximately 120-subject validation cohort, to which the donors belonged. The clonotype was recovered from a man between 18 and 29 years old in good health and CMV-seronegative. Sequencing was done on a sample of PBMCs. The chain uses TRBV5-5 and TRBJ2-7; TRBD2 might be the D (5 bases). The CDR3 spells CASSLNGGSQQYF. The CDR3 region has the DNA TGTGCCAGCAGCTTAAATGGAGGAAGCCAGCAGTACTTC.